This T cell receptor (beta chain) was recorded in a study of PD-1 blockade in classical Hodgkin lymphoma. Overall study results and limits: Before treatment, complete responders showed about the same diversity as newly diagnosed patients. Significantly greater TCR diversity emerged by C4D1 in CD4+ cells but not CD8+ cells. Lower baseline TCR diversity was reported for newly diagnosed patients than for healthy donors.

Germline loops: CDR1 MDHEN, CDR2 SYDVKM. The CDR3 is 14 amino acids. The J segment lost 5 bases and the V segment lost 2 bases, leaving 5 bases of the junction unmatched. This clone appeared a few times. The antigen is not known. Assay used: immunoSEQ multiplex PCR; TCRdb lists only in-frame clones, some missing. The table lists around 13,000 clones, less than 90% of them singletons. Relapse after autologous stem cell transplantation occurred in every patient, and brentuximab vedotin exposure varied. Patients had relapsed/refractory classical Hodgkin lymphoma with complete response, partial response or progressive disease as best response.

The receptor's source is a human donor with classical Hodgkin lymphoma. V and J are TRBV28 and TRBJ1-1, with 7 bases identical to TRBD1. Sequenced material: peripheral blood mononuclear cells (PBMCs), taken at baseline. DNA of the CDR3: TGTGCCAGCAGTTTAACAGGGGTTGGGACTGAAGCTTTCTTT. It is translated as CASSLTGVGTEAFF.